These T cell receptor beta chains were read from a single sample in a study of technical replicates of blood from a handful of donors. Generated by immunoSEQ multiplex PCR, the TCRdb table keeps only in-frame clones and is missing some. Found here are some 30,000 clones, around 90% of them singletons; the top ten hold approximately 4.5%. The sequenced sample was PBMCs. These receptors all stem from a human donor in good health. Some clones in this sample may be carry-over from other donors' samples. Both conserved end residues are part of each CDR3.

v_call: TRBV19; j_call: TRBJ1-5; cdr3_aa: CASSIIGNQPQHF
v_call: TRBV2; j_call: TRBJ1-5; cdr3_aa: CASSGLGNIINQPQHF
v_call: TRBV29-1; j_call: TRBJ1-1; cdr3_aa: CSVEWADYMNTEAFF
v_call: TRBV7-2; j_call: TRBJ2-7; cdr3_aa: CASSFYRGLVPTYEQYF
v_call: TRBV7-9; j_call: TRBJ1-5; cdr3_aa: CASSTGQPNQPQHF
v_call: TRBV6-1; j_call: TRBJ1-6; cdr3_aa: CASSGARRSQTPLHF
v_call: TRBV2; j_call: TRBJ1-2; cdr3_aa: CASSEFFPDRGHGYTF
v_call: TRBV7-8; j_call: TRBJ2-5; cdr3_aa: CASSPIADLKETQYF
v_call: TRBV29-1; j_call: TRBJ2-2; cdr3_aa: CSVDSTGELFF
v_call: TRBV27; j_call: TRBJ2-4; cdr3_aa: CASSFLGENIQYF
v_call: TRBV30; j_call: TRBJ2-1; cdr3_aa: CAWSWGGNEQFF
v_call: TRBV29-1; j_call: TRBJ1-4; cdr3_aa: CSVEVSGMANEKLFF
v_call: TRBV6-5; j_call: TRBJ1-5; cdr3_aa: CASSRGTDNQPQHF
v_call: TRBV10-2; j_call: TRBJ2-1; cdr3_aa: CASGLNYNEQFF
v_call: TRBV5-1; j_call: TRBJ1-6; cdr3_aa: CASSVMTDNSPLHF
v_call: TRBV7-9; j_call: TRBJ1-2; cdr3_aa: CASSSRTGLFHVRTF
v_call: TRBV18; j_call: TRBJ2-3; cdr3_aa: CASSPSTSGLDTQYF
v_call: TRBV7-9; j_call: TRBJ2-6; cdr3_aa: CASSFPSVPGANVLTF
v_call: TRBV4-2; j_call: TRBJ2-5; cdr3_aa: CASSQQGNQETQYF
v_call: TRBV9; j_call: TRBJ2-5; cdr3_aa: CASSVGDRVETQYF
v_call: TRBV30; j_call: TRBJ2-5; cdr3_aa: CAWAPRMQETQYF
v_call: TRBV30; j_call: TRBJ1-1; cdr3_aa: CAWIPGTPNTEAFF